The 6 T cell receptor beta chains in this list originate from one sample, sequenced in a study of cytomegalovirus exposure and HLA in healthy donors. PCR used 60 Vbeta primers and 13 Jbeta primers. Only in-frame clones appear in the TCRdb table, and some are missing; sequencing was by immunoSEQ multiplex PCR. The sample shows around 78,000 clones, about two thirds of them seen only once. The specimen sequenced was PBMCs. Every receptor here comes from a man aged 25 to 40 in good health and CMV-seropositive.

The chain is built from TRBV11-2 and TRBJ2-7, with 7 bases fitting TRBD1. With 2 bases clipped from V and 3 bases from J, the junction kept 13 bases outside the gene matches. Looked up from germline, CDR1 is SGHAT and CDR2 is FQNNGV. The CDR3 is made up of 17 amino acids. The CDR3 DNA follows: TGTGCCAGCAGCTTAAACCGACAGGGAACTTCTTTCTACGAGCAGTACTTC. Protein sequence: CASSLNRQGTSFYEQYF.

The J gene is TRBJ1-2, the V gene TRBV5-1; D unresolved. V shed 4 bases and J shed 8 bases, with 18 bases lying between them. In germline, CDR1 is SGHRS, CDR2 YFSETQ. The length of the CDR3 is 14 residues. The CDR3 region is CASSPVTVVGGYTF. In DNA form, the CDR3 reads TGCGCCAGCAGCCCTGTTACAGTGGTTGGCGGCTACACCTTC.

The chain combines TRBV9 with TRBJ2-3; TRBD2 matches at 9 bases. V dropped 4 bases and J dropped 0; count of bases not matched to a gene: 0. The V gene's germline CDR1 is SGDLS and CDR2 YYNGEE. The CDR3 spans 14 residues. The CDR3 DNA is TGTGCCAGCAGCACTAGCGGGAGCACAGATACGCAGTATTTT. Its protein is CASSTSGSTDTQYF.

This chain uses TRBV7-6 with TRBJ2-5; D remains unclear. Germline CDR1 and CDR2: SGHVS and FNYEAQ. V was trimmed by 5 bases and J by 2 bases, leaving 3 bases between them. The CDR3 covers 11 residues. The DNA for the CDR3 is TGTGCCAGCAGCCAGCAAGAGACCCAGTACTTC. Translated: CASSQQETQYF.

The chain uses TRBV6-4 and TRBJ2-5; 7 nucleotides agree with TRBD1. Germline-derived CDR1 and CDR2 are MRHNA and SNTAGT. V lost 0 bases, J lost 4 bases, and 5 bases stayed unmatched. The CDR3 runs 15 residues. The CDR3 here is CASSDSGRGRETQYF. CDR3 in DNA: TGTGCCAGCAGTGACTCTGGTAGGGGGCGAGAGACCCAGTACTTC.

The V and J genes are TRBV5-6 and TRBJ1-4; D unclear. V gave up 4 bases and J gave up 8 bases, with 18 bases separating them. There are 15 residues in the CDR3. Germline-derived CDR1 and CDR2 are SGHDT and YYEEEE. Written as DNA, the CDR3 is TGTGCCAGCAGCCCTGGTCCGAGTAATCAAGAAAAACTGTTTTTT. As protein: CASSPGPSNQEKLFF.